Shown below are 3 T cell receptor beta chains from a single sample sequenced in a study of T cell repertoires in cytomegalovirus infection (dated by TCRdb to between 2018 and 2021). This sample was sequenced with an Illumina HiSeq 1500. TCRdb trimmed the raw reads at Q25, called clones with MiXCR and kept productive beta chains. For every CDR3 protein sequence, its rows merge into one entry that carries the most common genes and DNA. Present in this sample are some 700,000 distinct CDR3 sequences, 35% of which were seen just once. The ten most abundant clones make up around 2.8% of the sample. The specimen was PBMCs. Receptor source: a human donor in good health (CMV status not recorded). Some clones in this sample may be carry-over from other donors' samples.

The chain uses TRBV7-8 and TRBJ1-5; D is ambiguous. Germline V gene sequence: CDR1 SGHVS, CDR2 FQNEAQ. V was trimmed by 1 base and J by 7 bases, leaving 8 bases between them. The CDR3 extends over 13 amino acids. The CDR3, as DNA: TGTGCCAGCAGCTTAGAAGTGAAACAGCCCCAGCATTTT. This gives the protein CASSLEVKQPQHF. Full variable domain (rest looked up from reference TRBV7-8 and TRBJ1-5): GAGVSQSPRYKVAKRGQDVALRCDPISGHVSLFWYQQALGQGPEFLTYFQNEAQLDKSGLPSDRFFAERPEGSVSTLKIQRTQQEDSAVYLCASSLEVKQPQHFGDGTRLSIL.

This clonotype was observed many times. The chain recombines TRBV6-5 with TRBJ2-5, with D hard to call. The CDR3 length is 15 residues. CDR1 is MNHEY, CDR2 SVGAGI, per germline. Trimming took 0 bases from V and 2 from J, leaving 10 bases between them. CDR3 sequence: CASSYSFVTQETQYF. CDR3 DNA sequence: TGTGCCAGCAGTTACTCGTTCGTAACTCAAGAGACCCAGTACTTC.

The V and J genes are TRBV19 and TRBJ2-1; 9 bases are shared with TRBD1. CDR3 length: 15 residues. With V trimmed by 6 bases and J by 3 bases, 6 bases remained unmatched. CDR1 is LNHDA and CDR2 is SQIVND in the germline V gene (reference sequence). CDR3 nucleotide sequence: TGTGCCAGTAGCCGACAGGGGGGATTCTACAATGAGCAGTTCTTC. Amino acid sequence: CASSRQGGFYNEQFF.